In this sample, the clone carrying this TCR beta chain turned up once. Generated by immunoSEQ multiplex PCR, the TCRdb table keeps only in-frame clones and is missing some. The data hold around 140,000 clones, with more than 80% observed a single time. This entry belongs to a study of T cells in localized non-small cell lung cancer. This TCR derives from an older female donor with stage I lung adenocarcinoma. The sample consisted of peripheral blood, taken before any cancer treatment.

CDR3 DNA sequence: TGTGCCAGCAGTCTCTCGACAAGCGGGGCCATGGGGGGTGAGCAGTTCTTC. It specifies CASSLSTSGAMGGEQFF. This chain connects TRBV27 to TRBJ2-1, with 7 bases matching TRBD2. Per germline, CDR1 MNHEY and CDR2 SMNVEV (reference sequence). Trimming at V came to 5 bases and at J to 9 bases, leaving 19 bases not matched to a gene. This CDR3 spans 17 amino acids.